The entry that follows covers one T cell receptor beta chain sequence. The data originate from a study of control samples from healthy donors and cancer patients. The CDR3 consists of 15 residues. The germline CDR1 and CDR2 sequences are SGDLS and YYNGEE. V shed 7 bases and J 6 bases; nucleotides not matched to a gene: 8. Sequenced by immunoSEQ multiplex PCR; TCRdb stores in-frame clones only, minus some. The sample yields 71,000 or so clones, over 85% seen once. The sequence came from a man aged 60 to 69 with lung cancer. The sample comprised PBMCs. The J gene is TRBJ2-2, the V gene TRBV9; 11 bases are a match to TRBD2. The CDR3 loop reads CASAGLAEVAGELFF. Here the CDR3 DNA reads TGTGCCAGCGCGGGACTAGCGGAAGTGGCCGGGGAGCTGTTTTTT.